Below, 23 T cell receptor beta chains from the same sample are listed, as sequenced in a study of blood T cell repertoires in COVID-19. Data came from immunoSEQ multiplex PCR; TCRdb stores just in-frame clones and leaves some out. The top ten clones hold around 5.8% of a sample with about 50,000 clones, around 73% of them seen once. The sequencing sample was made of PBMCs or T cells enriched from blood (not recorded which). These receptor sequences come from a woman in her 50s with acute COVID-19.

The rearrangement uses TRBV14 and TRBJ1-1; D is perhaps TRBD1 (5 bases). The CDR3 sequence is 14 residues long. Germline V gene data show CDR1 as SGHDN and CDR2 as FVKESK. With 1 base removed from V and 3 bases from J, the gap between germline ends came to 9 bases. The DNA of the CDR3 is TGTGCCAGCAGCCAAGTAGGGGTCCACACTGAAGCTTTCTTT. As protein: CASSQVGVHTEAFF.

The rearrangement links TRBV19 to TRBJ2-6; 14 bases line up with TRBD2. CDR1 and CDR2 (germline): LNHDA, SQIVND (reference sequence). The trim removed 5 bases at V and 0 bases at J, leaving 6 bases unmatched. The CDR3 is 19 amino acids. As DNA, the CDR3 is TGTGCCAGTAGTGGACTAGCGGGGGGCTACCGCTCTGGGGCCAACGTCCTGACTTTC. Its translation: CASSGLAGGYRSGANVLTF. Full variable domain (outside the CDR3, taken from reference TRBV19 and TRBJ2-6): DGGITQSPKYLFRKEGQNVTLSCEQNLNHDAMYWYRQDPGQGLRLIYYSQIVNDFQKGDIAEGYSVSREKKESFPLTVTSAQKNPTAFYLCASSGLAGGYRSGANVLTFGAGSRLTVL.

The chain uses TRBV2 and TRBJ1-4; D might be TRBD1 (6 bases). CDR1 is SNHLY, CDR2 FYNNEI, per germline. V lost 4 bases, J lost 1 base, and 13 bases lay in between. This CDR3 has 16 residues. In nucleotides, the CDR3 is TGTGCCAGCAGTGGGTTTCTACAGGGAACTAATGAAAAACTGTTTTTT. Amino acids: CASSGFLQGTNEKLFF.

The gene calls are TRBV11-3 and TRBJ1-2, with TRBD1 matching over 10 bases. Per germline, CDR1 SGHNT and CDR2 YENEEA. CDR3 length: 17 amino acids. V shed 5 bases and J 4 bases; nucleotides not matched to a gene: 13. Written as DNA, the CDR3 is TGTGCCAGCAGCCCGGGACAGGGGCCCAGGGGCAGCTATGGCTACACCTTC. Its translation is CASSPGQGPRGSYGYTF.

As DNA, the CDR3 is TGTGCCAGCAGCCCGAGGACAGGGGATTCACCCCTCCACTTT. Encoded protein: CASSPRTGDSPLHF. The chain carries TRBV16 and TRBJ1-6, with 9 bases identical to TRBD1. The germline V gene encodes CDR1 KGHSY and CDR2 FQNENV. J lost 8 bases, V lost 4 bases, and 3 bases had no gene match. The CDR3 length is 14 residues.

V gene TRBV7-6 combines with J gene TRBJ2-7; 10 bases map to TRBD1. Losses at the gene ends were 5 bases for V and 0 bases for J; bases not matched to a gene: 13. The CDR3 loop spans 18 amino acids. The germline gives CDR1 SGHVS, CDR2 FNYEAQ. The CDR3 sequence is CASSRISPRTGGSYEQYF. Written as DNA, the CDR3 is TGTGCCAGCAGCCGTATATCCCCCCGGACAGGGGGCTCCTACGAGCAGTACTTC.

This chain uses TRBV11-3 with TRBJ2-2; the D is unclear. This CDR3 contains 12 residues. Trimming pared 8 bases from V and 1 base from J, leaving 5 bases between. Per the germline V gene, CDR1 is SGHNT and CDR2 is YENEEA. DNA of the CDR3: TGTGCCAGCTCAGGGAACACCGGGGAGCTGTTTTTT. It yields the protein CASSGNTGELFF.

DNA for the CDR3: TGTGCCAGCAGCCTCGACAGCTCCTATAATTCACCCCTCCACTTT. Amino acids: CASSLDSSYNSPLHF. The V and J genes are TRBV11-2 and TRBJ1-6; D possibly corresponds to TRBD1 (5 bases). The V gene's germline CDR1 is SGHAT and CDR2 FQNNGV. The V gene lost 5 bases and the J gene lost 0 bases, with 8 bases spanning the gap. This CDR3 contains 15 residues.

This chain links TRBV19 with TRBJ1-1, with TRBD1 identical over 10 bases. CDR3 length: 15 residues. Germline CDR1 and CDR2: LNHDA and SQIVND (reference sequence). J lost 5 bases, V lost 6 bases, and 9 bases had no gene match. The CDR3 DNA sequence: TGTGCCAGTAGCGTTGACAGGGGGCTGCGGACTGAAGCTTTCTTT. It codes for CASSVDRGLRTEAFF.

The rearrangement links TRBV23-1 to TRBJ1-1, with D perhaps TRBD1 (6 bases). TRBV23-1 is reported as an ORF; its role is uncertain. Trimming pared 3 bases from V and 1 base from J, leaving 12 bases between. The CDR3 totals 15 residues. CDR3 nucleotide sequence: TGCGCCAGCAGTCACAGCGGGACAACGAACACTGAAGCTTTCTTT. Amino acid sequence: CASSHSGTTNTEAFF.

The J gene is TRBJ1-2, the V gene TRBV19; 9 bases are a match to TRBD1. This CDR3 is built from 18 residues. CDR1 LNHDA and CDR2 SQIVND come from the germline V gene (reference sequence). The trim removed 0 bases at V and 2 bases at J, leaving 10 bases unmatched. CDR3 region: CASSIEGTGKSSNYGYTF. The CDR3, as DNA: TGTGCCAGTAGTATAGAGGGGACAGGGAAAAGTTCAAACTATGGCTACACCTTC.

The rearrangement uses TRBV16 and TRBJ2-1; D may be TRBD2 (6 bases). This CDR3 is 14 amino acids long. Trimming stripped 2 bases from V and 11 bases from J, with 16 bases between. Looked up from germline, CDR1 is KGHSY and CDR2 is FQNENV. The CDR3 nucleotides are TGTGCCAGCAGCCAAACCCTCCTAGCGACCAAGCAGTTCTTC. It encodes CASSQTLLATKQFF. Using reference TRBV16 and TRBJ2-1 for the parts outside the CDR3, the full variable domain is GEEVAQTPKHLVRGEGQKAKLYCAPIKGHSYVFWYQQVLKNEFKFLISFQNENVFDETGMPKERFSAKCLPNSPCSLEIQATKLEDSAVYFCASSQTLLATKQFFGPGTRLTVL.

CDR3 DNA sequence: TGCGCCAGCAGCGAGGGACTAGCGGGACCATCCTACAATGAGCAGTTCTTC. It is translated as CASSEGLAGPSYNEQFF. The chain is built from TRBV5-1 and TRBJ2-1, with 13 bases identical to TRBD2. Germline CDR1 and CDR2: SGHRS and YFSETQ. This CDR3 region has 17 residues. After removal of 4 bases from V and 1 base from J, the junction contained 5 bases not matched to a gene.

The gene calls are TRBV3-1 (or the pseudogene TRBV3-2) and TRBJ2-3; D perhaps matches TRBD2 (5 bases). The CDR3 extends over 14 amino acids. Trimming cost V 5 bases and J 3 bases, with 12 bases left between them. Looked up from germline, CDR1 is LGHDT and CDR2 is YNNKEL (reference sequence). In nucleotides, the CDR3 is TGTGCCAGCAGCGAAGGGAGTCGGACAGATACGCAGTATTTT. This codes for CASSEGSRTDTQYF.

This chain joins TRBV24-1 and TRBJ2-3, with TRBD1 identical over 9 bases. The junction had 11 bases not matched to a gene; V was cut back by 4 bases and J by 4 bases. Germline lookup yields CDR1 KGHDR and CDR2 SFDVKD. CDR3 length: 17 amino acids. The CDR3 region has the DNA TGTGCCACCAGTGACCCGGGACAGGGACACAACGCAGATACGCAGTATTTT. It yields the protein CATSDPGQGHNADTQYF.

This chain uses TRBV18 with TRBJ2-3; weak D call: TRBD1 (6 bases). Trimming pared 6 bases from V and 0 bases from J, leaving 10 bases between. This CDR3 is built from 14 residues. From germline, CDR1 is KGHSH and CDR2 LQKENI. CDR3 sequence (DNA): TGTGCCAGCTCCCGGACAGCCAGCACAGATACGCAGTATTTT. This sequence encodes CASSRTASTDTQYF.

The CDR3 coding sequence is TGTGCCAGCGAACGGACGGGAGGGGCCAACGTCCTGACTTTC. Protein: CASERTGGANVLTF. The V gene is TRBV3-1 (or the pseudogene TRBV3-2), the J gene TRBJ2-6, with a tentative D call TRBD2 (5 bases). The V gene's germline CDR1 is LGHDT and CDR2 YNNKEL (reference sequence). The CDR3 covers 14 residues. V lost 8 bases and J 4 bases, leaving 12 bases between the germline ends.

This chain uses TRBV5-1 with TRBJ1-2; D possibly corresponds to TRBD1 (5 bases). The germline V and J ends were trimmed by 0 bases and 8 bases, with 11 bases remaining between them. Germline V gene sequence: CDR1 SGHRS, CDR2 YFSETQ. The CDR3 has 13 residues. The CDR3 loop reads CASSLDRGRGYTF. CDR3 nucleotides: TGCGCCAGCAGCTTGGATAGGGGTCGAGGCTACACCTTC. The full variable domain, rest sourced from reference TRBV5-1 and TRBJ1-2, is KAGVTQTPRYLIKTRGQQVTLSCSPISGHRSVSWYQQTPGQGLQFLFEYFSETQRNKGNFPGRFSGRQFSNSRSEMNVSTLELGDSALYLCASSLDRGRGYTFGSGTRLTVV.

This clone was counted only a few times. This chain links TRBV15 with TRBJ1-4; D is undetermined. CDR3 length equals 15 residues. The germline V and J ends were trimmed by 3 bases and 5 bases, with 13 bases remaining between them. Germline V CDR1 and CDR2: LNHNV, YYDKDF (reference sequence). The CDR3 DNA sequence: TGTGCCACCAGCAGGGAGAGGCAGTCGAATGAAAAACTGTTTTTT. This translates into CATSRERQSNEKLFF.

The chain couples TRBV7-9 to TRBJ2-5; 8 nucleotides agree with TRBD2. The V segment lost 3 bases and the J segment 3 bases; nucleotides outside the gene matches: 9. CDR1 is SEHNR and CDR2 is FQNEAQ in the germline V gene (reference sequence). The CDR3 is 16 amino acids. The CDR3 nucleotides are TGTGCCAGCAGCTTTGACCCCGGGACTAGTAAAGAGACCCAGTACTTC. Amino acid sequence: CASSFDPGTSKETQYF.

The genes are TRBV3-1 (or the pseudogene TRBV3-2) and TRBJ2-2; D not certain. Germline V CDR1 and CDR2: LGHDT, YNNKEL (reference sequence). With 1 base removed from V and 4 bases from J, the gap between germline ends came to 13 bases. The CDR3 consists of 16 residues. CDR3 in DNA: TGTGCCAGCAGCCAAGGAGGCGGTCGCCTCACCGGGGAGCTGTTTTTT. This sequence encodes CASSQGGGRLTGELFF.

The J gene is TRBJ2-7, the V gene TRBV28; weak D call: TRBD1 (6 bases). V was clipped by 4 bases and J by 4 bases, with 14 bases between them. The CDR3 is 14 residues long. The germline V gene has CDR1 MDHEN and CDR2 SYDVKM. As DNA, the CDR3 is TGTGCCAGCAGTTCCTGGCAGGGGAAATACGAGCAGTACTTC. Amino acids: CASSSWQGKYEQYF.

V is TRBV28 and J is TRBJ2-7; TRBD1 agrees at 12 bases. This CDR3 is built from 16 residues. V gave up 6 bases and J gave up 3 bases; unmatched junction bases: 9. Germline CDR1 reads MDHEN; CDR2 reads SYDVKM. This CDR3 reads CASSSGTGGGNYEQYF. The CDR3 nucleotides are TGTGCCAGCAGCTCCGGGACAGGGGGCGGAAACTACGAGCAGTACTTC. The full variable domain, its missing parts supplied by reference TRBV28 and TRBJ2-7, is DVKVTQSSRYLVKRTGEKVFLECVQDMDHENMFWYRQDPGLGLRLIYFSYDVKMKEKGDIPEGYSVSREKKERFSLILESASTNQTSMYLCASSSGTGGGNYEQYFGPGTRLTVT.